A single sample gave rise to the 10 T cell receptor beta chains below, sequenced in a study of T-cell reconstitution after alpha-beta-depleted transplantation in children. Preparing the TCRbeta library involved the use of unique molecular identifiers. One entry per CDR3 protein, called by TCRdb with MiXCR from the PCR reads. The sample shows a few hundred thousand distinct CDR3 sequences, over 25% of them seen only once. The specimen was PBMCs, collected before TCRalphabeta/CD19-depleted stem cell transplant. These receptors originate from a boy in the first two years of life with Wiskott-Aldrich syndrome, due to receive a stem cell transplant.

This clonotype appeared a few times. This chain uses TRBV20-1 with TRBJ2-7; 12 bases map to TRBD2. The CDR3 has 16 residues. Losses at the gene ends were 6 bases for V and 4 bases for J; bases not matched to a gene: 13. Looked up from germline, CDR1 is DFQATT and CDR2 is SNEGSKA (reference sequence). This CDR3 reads CSARPPTSGRIYEQYF. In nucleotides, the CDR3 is TGCAGTGCCCGACCCCCGACTAGCGGGAGAATTTACGAGCAGTACTTC.

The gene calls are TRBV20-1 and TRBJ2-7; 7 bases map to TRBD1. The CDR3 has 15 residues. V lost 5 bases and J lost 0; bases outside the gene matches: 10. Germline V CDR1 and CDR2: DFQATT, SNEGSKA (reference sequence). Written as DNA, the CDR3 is TGCAGTGCTTTCGACCCCGGGACAGCCTCCTACGAGCAGTACTTC. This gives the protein CSAFDPGTASYEQYF.

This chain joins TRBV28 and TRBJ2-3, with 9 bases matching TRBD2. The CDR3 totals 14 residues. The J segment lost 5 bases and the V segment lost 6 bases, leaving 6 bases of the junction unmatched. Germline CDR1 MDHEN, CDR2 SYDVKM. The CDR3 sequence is CASSILAGQDTQYF. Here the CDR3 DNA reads TGTGCCAGCAGCATTCTAGCGGGACAAGATACGCAGTATTTT. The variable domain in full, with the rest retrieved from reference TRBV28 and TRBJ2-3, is DVKVTQSSRYLVKRTGEKVFLECVQDMDHENMFWYRQDPGLGLRLIYFSYDVKMKEKGDIPEGYSVSREKKERFSLILESASTNQTSMYLCASSILAGQDTQYFGPGTRLTVL.

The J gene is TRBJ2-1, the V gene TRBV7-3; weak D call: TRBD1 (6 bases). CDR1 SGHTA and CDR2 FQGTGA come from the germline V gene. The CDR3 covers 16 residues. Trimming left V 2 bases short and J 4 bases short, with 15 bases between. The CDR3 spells CASSLVGGRYYNEQFF. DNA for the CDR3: TGTGCCAGCAGCTTAGTTGGGGGCCGGTATTACAATGAGCAGTTCTTC.

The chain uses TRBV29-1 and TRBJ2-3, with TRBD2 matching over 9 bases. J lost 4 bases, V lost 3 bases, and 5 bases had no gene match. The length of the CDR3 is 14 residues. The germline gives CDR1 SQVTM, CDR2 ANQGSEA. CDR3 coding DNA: TGCAGCGTTGAGGGCGGGAGGGGAGCAGATACGCAGTATTTT. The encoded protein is CSVEGGRGADTQYF.

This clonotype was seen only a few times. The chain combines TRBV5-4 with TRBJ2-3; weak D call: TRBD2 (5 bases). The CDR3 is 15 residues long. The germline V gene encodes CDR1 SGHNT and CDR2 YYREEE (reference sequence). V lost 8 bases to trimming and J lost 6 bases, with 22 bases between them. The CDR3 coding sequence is TGTGCCAGTCAGGCGGACCCAACGGAGGATGATACGCAGTATTTT. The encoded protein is CASQADPTEDDTQYF.

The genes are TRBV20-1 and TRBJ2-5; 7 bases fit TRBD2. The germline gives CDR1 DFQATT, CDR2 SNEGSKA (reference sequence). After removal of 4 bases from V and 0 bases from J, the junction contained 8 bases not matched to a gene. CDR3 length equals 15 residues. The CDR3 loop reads CSATKRDCYQETQYF. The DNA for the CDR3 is TGCAGTGCTACTAAGCGGGACTGTTACCAAGAGACCCAGTACTTC.

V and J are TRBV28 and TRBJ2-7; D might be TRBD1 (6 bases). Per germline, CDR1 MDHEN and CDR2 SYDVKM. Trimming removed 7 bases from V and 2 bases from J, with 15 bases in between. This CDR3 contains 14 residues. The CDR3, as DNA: TGTGCCAGCAACATCCAGGACAGACCCTACGAGCAGTACTTC. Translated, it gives CASNIQDRPYEQYF.

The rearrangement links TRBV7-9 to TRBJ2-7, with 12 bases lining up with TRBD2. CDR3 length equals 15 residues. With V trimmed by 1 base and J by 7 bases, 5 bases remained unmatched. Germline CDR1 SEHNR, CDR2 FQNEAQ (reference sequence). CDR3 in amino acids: CASSLEVLAGGEQYF. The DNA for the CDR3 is TGTGCCAGCAGCTTAGAGGTCCTAGCGGGAGGGGAGCAGTACTTC.

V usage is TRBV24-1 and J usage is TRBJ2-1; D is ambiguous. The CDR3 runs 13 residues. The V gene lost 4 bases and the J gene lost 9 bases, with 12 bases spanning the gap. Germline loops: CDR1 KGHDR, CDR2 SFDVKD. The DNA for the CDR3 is TGTGCCACCAGTGACATAAACGGAGTTGAGCAGTTCTTC. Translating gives CATSDINGVEQFF.